The 18 T cell receptor beta chains listed next were all sequenced from one sample in a study of shared clonotypes between healthy human individuals. Clones were read by immunoSEQ multiplex PCR, and TCRdb kept only the in-frame ones, dropping some. The sample has around 83,000 clones; about 61% are singletons. Sequencing used memory CD8+ T cells sorted from blood. Sample subset: CD45RO+ cells pooled with CCR7-negative TemRA cells. Source of these receptors: a man younger than 40 in good health.

This clone was counted a few times. The chain has TRBV6-4 and TRBJ2-3; D not resolved. Trimming shortened V by 2 bases and J by 4 bases, and 16 bases separated the two germline ends. This CDR3 spans 16 amino acids. Germline V gene data show CDR1 as MRHNA and CDR2 as SNTAGT. In nucleotides, the CDR3 is TGTGCCAGCAGTGACAGACCGGGTGGTTCTGCAGATACGCAGTATTTT. Its translation: CASSDRPGGSADTQYF.

This clone showed up just a few times. This chain links TRBV28 with TRBJ2-1; 9 positions match TRBD2. J was trimmed by 8 bases and V by 7 bases; bases with no gene match: 15. Per the germline V gene, CDR1 is MDHEN and CDR2 is SYDVKM. This CDR3 has 16 amino acids. Here the CDR3 DNA reads TGTGCCAGCACCCTCCACCCAGCGGGAGGAGCGGATGAGCAGTTCTTC. Encoded protein: CASTLHPAGGADEQFF. Using reference TRBV28 and TRBJ2-1 for the parts outside the CDR3, the full variable domain is DVKVTQSSRYLVKRTGEKVFLECVQDMDHENMFWYRQDPGLGLRLIYFSYDVKMKEKGDIPEGYSVSREKKERFSLILESASTNQTSMYLCASTLHPAGGADEQFFGPGTRLTVL.

The rearrangement uses TRBV25-1 and TRBJ2-6, with D unclear. This CDR3 contains 13 residues. V lost 4 bases, J lost 4 bases, and 5 bases lay in between. Germline CDR1 reads MGHDK; CDR2 reads SYGVNS. CDR3 in amino acids: CASSGAGANVLTF. CDR3 sequence (DNA): TGTGCCAGCAGTGGCGCAGGGGCCAACGTCCTGACTTTC. Looking up the rest from reference TRBV25-1 and TRBJ2-6 gives the full variable domain: EADIYQTPRYLVIGTGKKITLECSQTMGHDKMYWYQQDPGMELHLIHYSYGVNSTEKGDLSSESTVSRIRTEHFPLTLESARPSHTSQYLCASSGAGANVLTFGAGSRLTVL.

This clone was picked up one time. J is TRBJ2-7 and V is TRBV11-1; D possibly corresponds to TRBD2 (5 bases). Germline CDR1 SGHAT, CDR2 FQDESV (reference sequence). The CDR3 is 15 amino acids. Trimming took off 5 bases at V and 0 bases at J, with 14 bases between the two ends. The CDR3, as DNA: TGTGCCAGCAGCACTAACTCGGGGAGCTCCTACGAGCAGTACTTC. Translation: CASSTNSGSSYEQYF.

This chain uses TRBV7-9 with TRBJ2-5, with TRBD2 identical over 9 bases. Germline CDR1 is SEHNR and CDR2 is FQNEAQ (reference sequence). V gave up 3 bases and J gave up 5 bases; unmatched junction bases: 13. The CDR3 is 17 residues long. This chain's CDR3 is CASSFLTGSGSLETQYF. The CDR3 DNA reads TGTGCCAGCAGCTTTCTGACCGGTAGCGGGAGCTTGGAGACCCAGTACTTC. Looking up the rest from reference TRBV7-9 and TRBJ2-5 gives the full variable domain: DTGVSQNPRHKITKRGQNVTFRCDPISEHNRLYWYRQTLGQGPEFLTYFQNEAQLEKSRLLSDRFSAERPKGSFSTLEIQRTEQGDSAMYLCASSFLTGSGSLETQYFGPGTRLLVL.

This chain links TRBV27 with TRBJ2-3; D gene ambiguous. The V gene's germline CDR1 is MNHEY and CDR2 SMNVEV (reference sequence). Trimming removed 6 bases from V and 3 bases from J, with 13 bases in between. CDR3 size: 14 residues. DNA of the CDR3: TGTGCCAGCAGACCTGGTGGGGTTACAGATACGCAGTATTTT. Translating it yields CASRPGGVTDTQYF.

With regard to this clone: One base away lies a much larger clone, so this may be a sequencing read error. Other DNA sequences in this specimen translate into the identical CDR3. The J gene is TRBJ1-5, the V gene TRBV4-1; D is undetermined. Germline V lookup: CDR1 MGHRA, CDR2 YSYEKL. With 0 bases removed from V and 0 bases from J, the gap between germline ends came to 6 bases. The CDR3 runs to 15 residues. The CDR3 spells CASSQDMGSNQPQHF. In nucleotides, the CDR3 is TGCGCCAGCAGCCAAGATATGGGTAGCAATCAGCCCCAGCATTTT.

The V and J genes are TRBV6-5 and TRBJ2-5; 8 bases fit TRBD2. The germline gives CDR1 MNHEY, CDR2 SVGAGI. This CDR3 region has 15 residues. Trimming at V came to 2 bases and at J to 5 bases, leaving 7 bases not matched to a gene. DNA of the CDR3: TGTGCCAGCAGTTACGGGGTCTCGGGAGGGGAGACCCAGTACTTC. Amino acid sequence: CASSYGVSGGETQYF.

The chain uses TRBV2 and TRBJ2-5, with 14 bases matching TRBD2. CDR1 and CDR2 (germline): SNHLY, FYNNEI. The CDR3 runs to 14 residues. V gave up 6 bases and J gave up 5 bases; unmatched junction bases: 2. The CDR3 spells CASSGTSGSETQYF. Here the CDR3 DNA reads TGTGCCAGCAGCGGGACTAGCGGGAGTGAGACCCAGTACTTC.

The V call is TRBV2, the J call TRBJ2-7; no firm D call. Trimming cost V 4 bases and J 7 bases, with 8 bases left between them. The germline CDR1 and CDR2 sequences are SNHLY and FYNNEI. CDR3 length: 11 amino acids. The CDR3 protein is CASSGPLEQYF. The DNA for the CDR3 is TGTGCCAGCAGTGGGCCCCTTGAGCAGTACTTC.

V and J are TRBV28 and TRBJ2-3; D is unresolved. Germline V gene sequence: CDR1 MDHEN, CDR2 SYDVKM. CDR3 length: 15 amino acids. Trimming shortened V by 5 bases and J by 2 bases, and 14 bases separated the two germline ends. The CDR3 reads CASSPDVAYTDTQYF. The CDR3 region has the DNA TGTGCCAGCAGTCCGGACGTCGCTTACACAGATACGCAGTATTTT.

This clone was recorded many times. The genes are TRBV25-1 and TRBJ1-5, with D tentatively TRBD1 (5 bases). The germline V gene encodes CDR1 MGHDK and CDR2 SYGVNS. The CDR3 spans 16 residues. Trimming took off 4 bases at V and 1 base at J, with 14 bases between the two ends. The CDR3 is CASSGAQGRSNQPQHF. In DNA form, the CDR3 reads TGTGCCAGCAGTGGCGCCCAGGGTCGGAGCAATCAGCCCCAGCATTTT.

This clone was observed a handful of times. The J gene is TRBJ1-1, the V gene TRBV7-9; TRBD1 might be the D (6 bases). The CDR3 runs to 16 residues. The germline V gene has CDR1 SEHNR and CDR2 FQNEAQ (reference sequence). V lost 5 bases and J lost 0, with 16 bases in between. The CDR3 DNA is TGTGCCAGCAGCAAACGGACGACAGGCGTGAACACTGAAGCTTTCTTT. This sequence encodes CASSKRTTGVNTEAFF.

V is TRBV9 and J is TRBJ2-1; either TRBD1 or TRBD2 may supply D (5 bases each). Germline V lookup: CDR1 SGDLS, CDR2 YYNGEE. The germline V and J ends were trimmed by 6 bases and 7 bases, with 17 bases remaining between them. This CDR3 has 14 amino acids. CDR3 amino acids: CASNRDLGRNEQFF. CDR3 coding DNA: TGTGCCAGCAACCGGGACCTCGGAAGAAATGAGCAGTTCTTC.

This clone was detected many times. The rearrangement links TRBV9 to TRBJ2-1; TRBD2 matches at 11 bases. Germline trimming cut 4 bases from V and 7 bases from J; bases unmatched to any gene: 7. The CDR3 is made up of 15 amino acids. Germline CDR1 SGDLS, CDR2 YYNGEE. The CDR3 is CASSFTGLADNEQFF. The CDR3 nucleotides are TGTGCCAGCAGCTTCACGGGACTAGCGGATAATGAGCAGTTCTTC.

The chain combines TRBV25-1 with TRBJ2-5; D possibly matches TRBD1 or TRBD2 (5 bases each). Germline CDR1 and CDR2: MGHDK and SYGVNS. The CDR3 totals 15 residues. V lost 3 bases and J 3 bases, leaving 14 bases between the germline ends. DNA for the CDR3: TGTGCCAGCAGTGAGTCGACGGGACGAGAAGAGACCCAGTACTTC. It encodes CASSESTGREETQYF.

This clone was counted once. The V call is TRBV10-3, the J call TRBJ2-7; TRBD1 matches at 8 bases. Germline V gene data show CDR1 as ENHRY and CDR2 as SYGVKD. The CDR3 is 14 residues long. V was pared by 8 bases and J by 3 bases, with 9 bases of the junction left unmatched. The CDR3: CAISGTGPVYEQYF. The CDR3 nucleotides are TGTGCCATCTCAGGGACAGGCCCTGTCTACGAGCAGTACTTC.

The genes are TRBV6-1 and TRBJ2-2, with a weak D call TRBD2 (5 bases). The V and J ends lost 3 bases and 9 bases respectively, with 11 bases between them. The germline CDR1 and CDR2 sequences are MNHNS and SASEGT. This CDR3 region has 13 residues. In DNA form, the CDR3 reads TGTGCCAGCAGTGATTCGGAGGCTAGGGAGCTGTTTTTT. This encodes CASSDSEARELFF.